This T cell receptor (beta chain) was recovered during a study of shared clonotypes between healthy human individuals. Germline assignment: CDR1 SGHTA and CDR2 FQGTGA. The CDR3 contains 15 residues. Comments on this clone: The junction departs from the called germline gene at one end, perhaps through a read error. Other DNA variants within this sample encode the same CDR3.

The method was immunoSEQ multiplex PCR; TCRdb's version includes in-frame clones alone and lacks a portion of them. The repertoire holds 2 million to 3 million clones, with 93% as singletons. This chain joins TRBV7-3 and TRBJ2-3; 7 bases align to TRBD1. This receptor was taken from a man in his late teens or twenties in good health. Some clones in this sample may be carry-over from other donors' samples. Sequenced: naive CD4+ T cells from PBMCs. Subset here: CD45RA+ positively selected. CDR3 loop: CASSLNRGSTDTQYF. CDR3 DNA: TGTGCCAGCAGTTTAAACAGGGGAAGCACAGATACGCAGTATTTT.